This paragraph covers one T cell receptor (beta chain) sequence. Its antigen is currently not known. No clone much larger than this one lies a single base away; base qualities are absent. Receptor amplification or capture employed the immunoSEQ multiplex PCR assay. A mixture of 60 forward primers for TCR Vbeta segments and 13 reverse primers for TCR Jbeta segments was used in the multiplex PCR. The CDR3 region of rearranged TCR beta genes was amplified from genomic DNA by a multiplex PCR assay. The Illumina HiSeq System was used to sequence the amplified TCR beta libraries as 87-base-pair reads. The paper's data handling went like this. Across the 666 repertoires, a later analysis counted some 80 million unique TCR beta chains, approximately 12 million of which were shared by at least two donors. A nearest-neighbor algorithm error-corrected the raw reads and collapsed the reads into unique sequences, merging closely related sequences to remove PCR and sequencing errors. V, D and J gene segments were assigned by aligning CDR3 sequences to IMGT reference sequences. For a sequence to be retained, at least a six-nucleotide match to both a V gene segment and a J gene segment was required. A rearrangement was called productive if the CDR3 had no stop codons and remained in frame with V and J, and every other rearrangement was called non-productive. CDR3 was defined according to IMGT convention as the region running from the second conserved V-encoded cysteine to the conserved J-encoded phenylalanine. The earlier analysis of 587 of the donors excluded sequences that lacked an unambiguous match to a single V gene segment. An earlier analysis of a few hundred of the donors called V segments functional above 56.7% productive rearrangements and segregating when the between-donor standard deviation exceeded 5%. To diagnose cytomegalovirus status from the catalog of TCR beta chain sequences, a statistical classification framework was built. V and J gene assignment, in a later analysis, came from comparing TCR nucleotide sequences with IMGT/GENE-DB human TR gene sequences. Using the TCRdist pipeline, a later analysis assigned CDR3 sequences along with most-parsimonious VDJ recombination scenarios. In a later analysis, every TCR beta chain was defined by the combination of its CDR3 amino acid sequence and its V-gene family, and reads without a unique V-gene family were dropped. As a way to deal with suspected cross-contamination and a sequencing artifact, a later analysis dropped approximately 590 nucleotide sequences that were highly shared and had low generation probability. In a later analysis, a clonal expansion index was calculated for each public chain from normalized within-repertoire ranks of inferred template counts. A later analysis computed generation probabilities with a VDJ recombination model fitted to out-of-frame rearrangements, and checked the results against IGoR. In a later analysis, TCR-TCR, TCR-HLA and TCR-CMV co-occurrence was scored with hypergeometric tests, and a repertoire-size bias correction was applied to TCR pairs. To estimate false discovery rates, a later analysis permuted the HLA or CMV assignments 20 times. In a later analysis, co-occurring TCRs were grouped using DBSCAN, with TCRdist sequence similarity added in when clustering inside HLA-allele-positive subsets. For co-occurrence clustering, repertoires with fewer than 30,000 or more than 120,000 public chains were excluded, along with about five repertoires with anomalous nucleotide sharing. What TCRdb holds here is the immuneACCESS table cut down to in-frame rearrangements. Part of the clones is not present; checked against another copy, under half of the missing clones reflect an unresolved V gene, and the others are unexplained. The V and J calls and clone size come from that table; D and trimming were worked out from the DNA. Counted in this sample were 150,000 or so clones; approximately 80% of them appeared once. The top ten constitute approximately 14% of the sample.

The sample comes from a study of cytomegalovirus exposure and HLA in healthy donors (dated by TCRdb to the late 2010s). Regarding the study in general: An earlier analysis of approximately 640 of the donors reported more than 250 Gb of sequence data and some 120 million unique TCR beta sequences from roughly 200 million T cells. High-throughput TCR immunosequencing, statistical association of individual TCRs with disease status, and machine learning were combined to predict cytomegalovirus infection status. Donor age, sex, ethnicity and CMV serostatus were compiled alongside the repertoire data. Among about 390 genotyped donors of the cohort, an average of around 240,000 unique TCR beta nucleotide sequences were sequenced per donor, approximately 20% of them non-productive. The study aimed to test whether cataloging public T cell receptors could reveal signatures of past pathogen exposure. The number of typed donors differed by locus: about 620-640 for A, B, C, DRB1 and DQB1; approximately 530 for DQA1; 600 to 610 for DPA1; and 400 to 480 for DPB1. Both class I and class II loci were covered by HLA typing, at four-digit resolution. In an earlier analysis of about 590 of the donors, high-throughput TCR beta sequencing was used to judge whether each TCR beta V gene segment behaved as functional or pseudogenic. Using immunosequencing, the study profiled T cell repertoires from 666 subjects and related those repertoires to cytomegalovirus serostatus. A later genetic analysis took genome-wide SNP genotypes for 398 of the 666 donors and used that subset as a discovery cohort. The later analysis used no new phenotypic data to find candidate immune exposures, relying instead on TCR beta sequences and their occurrence across donors. Of the roughly 400 genotyped donors, approximately 83% fell in the genetic ancestry cluster associated with self-reported Caucasian donors. In a later analysis, previously published TCR beta repertoires from 666 donors were re-analyzed and high-resolution HLA genotyping was added so that TCR occurrence patterns could be studied. Because of strong linkage in the cohort, four or five DR-DQ haplotypes were treated as single units for association and clustering. Every repertoire in the discovery cohort had been generated on one and the same sequencing platform. An early release covering approximately 600 HLA-typed donors comprised about 310 gigabases of sequencing data and some 79 million unique TCR sequences. In addition to the first cohort of 666 subjects, a separate validation cohort of approximately 120 different subjects was used.

General conclusions and limits of the study: According to the authors, the approach could potentially be generalized to other disease states and immunological phenotypes. In a later analysis, the rate of TCR association differed among HLA loci, with DRB1 alleles having the most associated TCRs and HLA-C alleles having the fewest. Broadly in line with IMGT annotations, most TCR beta V segments showed up in productive rearrangements about 87% or about 30% of the time in an earlier analysis of about 500 of the donors. In a later analysis, several top co-occurrence clusters were reported to appear linked to parvovirus B19, influenza, CMV and Epstein-Barr virus. A later analysis found that most CMV-associated TCR beta chains appeared HLA-restricted, with HLA associations seemingly driven largely by CMV exposure. A few of the identified cytomegalovirus-associated TCR beta chains were confirmed in vitro to be specific for cytomegalovirus antigens. A further reported finding was that TCR beta sequences accurately predicted the HLA-A and HLA-B alleles for most subjects in the first cohort. Roughly uniform sequencing depth across donors was assumed in presence/absence analyses, although this assumption may not hold. A group of highly shared sequence variants was considered likely to be a technical artifact of the sequencing pipeline. Correlated functional status among segregating V segments might be attributable to linkage disequilibrium, but an unknown experimental factor could not be ruled out. The cohort was sequenced for TCR beta chains only, and without alpha or paired-chain data the features that could be detected were limited. Specific HLA alleles were associated with some 15,000 TCR beta sequences at a false discovery rate of 0.05 in a later analysis. In both the original and validation cohorts, the classifier was reported to diagnose cytomegalovirus status with high specificity and sensitivity. According to a later genetic analysis, donors in an Asian-associated ancestry cluster had fewer N-insertions in productive TCRs than the approximately 700-donor mean. Because counts were too low, about 18 rarely observed V segments, including chromosome 9 orphons, were excluded from the earlier analysis of some 540 of the donors. Strong co-occurrence of HLA alleles, especially DR and DQ, made assigning TCR associations to individual alleles difficult. A later analysis found that HLA-associated TCR beta chains were more clonally expanded and had lower generation probabilities than equally common non-associated chains. Most TCR sequences were observed very rarely across donors, whereas some public TCRs were present in many individuals. Because some donors lacked HLA typing at each locus, the association tests relied only on the typed subset. The only immune exposure information available for the cohort was CMV serostatus. The study gave a list of 150 to 200 TCR beta chains associated with cytomegalovirus. A later genetic analysis associated a missense DCLRE1C variant with V-gene and J-gene trimming of TCR beta chains, and an independent cohort replicated the association.

The cohort comprised some 680 healthy bone marrow donors. At the time of sampling, every cohort member was nominally healthy, though immune exposures that went unrecorded were likely present. The donor tested CMV seronegative and was one of the 352 seronegative cohort members. A peripheral blood sample was provided by each donor, and peripheral blood mononuclear cells were used for TCR beta sequencing. Genomic DNA extraction from the blood cell samples was performed with the Qiagen DNeasy Blood Extraction Kit. Input material: PBMCs. The origin of this receptor is a woman aged 40-49 years in good health and CMV-seronegative.

The CDR3 is CASSQEPGRDTEAFF. The DNA sequence is TGCGCCAGCAGCCAAGAACCAGGGAGGGACACTGAAGCTTTCTTT. Rearrangement joined TRBV4-1 to TRBJ1-1; TRBD1 could be the D gene, as 5 bases match. The trim is 0 bases for V and 3 bases for J, with a gap of 11 bases between the germline ends. Via the germline V gene, CDR1 is MGHRA and CDR2 YSYEKL. The CDR3 goes from the cysteine to the phenylalanine over 15 residues. Here the CDR3 DNA is all that survives: 45 bases in frame from base 1.